The next 8 T cell receptor beta chains were all read from a single sample in a study of human T cells and chemical hapten exposure. Time point defined: patch test 2, 6 weeks after DPC sensitization. The treatment was: therapeutic diphenylcyclopropenone sensitization with weekly scalp DPC. MiXCR, run by TCRdb on the RACE reads, gives a single entry per CDR3 protein. The sample records some 150,000 distinct CDR3 sequences, 12% being singletons. Sequenced material: whole blood, taken in connection with sensitization to the hapten diphenylcyclopropenone (DPC). The receptor source for this set is a woman aged 45-65 years with alopecia areata. Some clones in this sample may be carry-over from other donors' samples.

This clonotype was seen a few times. The rearrangement joins TRBV9 to TRBJ2-7; TRBD1 or TRBD2 may be the D gene (6 bases each). The CDR3 has 15 amino acids. V was trimmed by 1 base and J by 0 bases, leaving 11 bases between them. Germline loops: CDR1 SGDLS, CDR2 YYNGEE. Here the CDR3 DNA reads TGTGCCAGCAGCGTATCCGGGGGCAGCTCCTACGAGCAGTACTTC. It specifies CASSVSGGSSYEQYF.

The chain is built from TRBV30 and TRBJ2-2, with TRBD2 as a possible D gene (5 bases). Germline V gene lookup returns CDR1 GTSNPN and CDR2 SVGIG (reference sequence). Trimming removed 3 bases from V and 1 base from J, with 12 bases in between. The CDR3 sequence is 15 residues long. The CDR3 nucleotides are TGTGCCTGGAGAGAACGCGGGCTGAACACCGGGGAGCTGTTTTTT. This codes for CAWRERGLNTGELFF.

This clonotype was observed at least ten times. The V gene is TRBV5-1, the J gene TRBJ2-2; D remains unclear. Germline assignment: CDR1 SGHRS and CDR2 YFSETQ. The CDR3 covers 15 residues. With 2 bases removed from V and 4 bases from J, the gap between germline ends came to 12 bases. The CDR3 sequence: CASSFNSDPTGELFF. Written as DNA, the CDR3 is TGCGCCAGCAGCTTTAACAGCGACCCCACCGGGGAGCTGTTTTTT.

This clonotype was seen repeatedly, ten times or more. The chain recombines TRBV29-1 with TRBJ2-3; D is undetermined. Germline CDR1 SQVTM, CDR2 ANQGSEA. Trimming removed 4 bases at V and 2 bases at J, with 4 bases between. CDR3 length: 11 amino acids. The CDR3 reads CSVGVTDTQYF. The CDR3 region has the DNA TGCAGCGTTGGCGTCACAGATACGCAGTATTTT.

In this sample, this clonotype turned up many times. The chain couples TRBV27 to TRBJ2-7; TRBD2 agrees at 11 bases. J lost 3 bases, V lost 6 bases, and 4 bases had no gene match. The CDR3 is 14 residues long. Looked up from germline, CDR1 is MNHEY and CDR2 is SMNVEV (reference sequence). CDR3 in amino acids: CASRRLAGYYEQYF. The DNA of the CDR3 is TGTGCCAGCAGGAGACTAGCGGGGTACTACGAGCAGTACTTC.

This chain uses TRBV10-1 with TRBJ1-4; possibly TRBD1 for D (5 bases). V was shortened by 0 bases and J by 8 bases, with 13 bases between the two germline ends. In germline, CDR1 is WNHNN, CDR2 SYGVQD (reference sequence). The length of the CDR3 is 15 residues. DNA for the CDR3: TGCGCCAGCAGTGAGTCGAGGAGGGGCGACGAAAAACTGTTTTTT. Encoded protein: CASSESRRGDEKLFF.

The sample holds a few counts of this clonotype. The CDR3 loop is CAWKGGLSYEQYF. CDR3 nucleotide sequence: TGTGCCTGGAAAGGCGGGTTATCCTACGAGCAGTACTTC. V and J are TRBV30 and TRBJ2-7, with D possibly TRBD2 on 5 matching bases. This CDR3 comprises 13 residues. Between the trimmed V and J ends, which lost 4 bases and 1 base, there was a span of 11 bases. Germline V CDR1 and CDR2: GTSNPN, SVGIG (reference sequence).

This chain connects TRBV27 to TRBJ2-5; D unclear. The CDR3 runs to 15 residues. Trimming removed 2 bases from V and 8 bases from J, with 18 bases in between. CDR1 is MNHEY, CDR2 SMNVEV, per germline (reference sequence). CDR3 nucleotides: TGTGCCAGCAGTTTACGTATGGGCCAAGTGAAAACCCAGTACTTC. It encodes CASSLRMGQVKTQYF.